The entry below describes one T cell receptor (beta chain). The antigen is not known. Produced via immunoSEQ multiplex PCR; TCRdb's table is partial and in-frame only. The sample has about 70,000 clones; 65% to 85% are singletons. The sample is drawn from a study of OX40 agonist ivuxolimab in advanced cancers. Study information: Cancers in dose escalation were hepatocellular, melanoma, renal cell and head and neck. Eligibility rules accepted prior anti-PD-1, anti-PD-L1 or anti-CTLA-4 therapy, and around 43% had some. Points from the study as a whole: On average, a greater number of expanded clones characterised CD8+ T cells relative to CD4+.

The germline V gene encodes CDR1 SNHLY and CDR2 FYNNEI. V was trimmed by 8 bases and J by 4 bases, leaving 18 bases between them. The CDR3 loop spans 14 amino acids. Systemic immunosuppression or a history of autoimmune disease excluded patients. The chain employs TRBV2 and TRBJ2-7; D may match TRBD1 or TRBD2 (6 bases each). The clonotype originates from an adult with an advanced solid tumor such as melanoma, head and neck, liver or kidney cancer. The sequencing here drew on CD4+ or CD8+ T cells sorted from blood, taken in a trial of the OX40 agonist ivuxolimab. The CDR3 reads CASGIGGGWYEQYF. The CDR3 DNA reads TGTGCCAGCGGGATCGGGGGCGGGTGGTACGAGCAGTACTTC.